These 25 T cell receptor beta chains share one sample of origin, sequenced in a study of T-cell reconstitution after alpha-beta-depleted transplantation in children. For TCRbeta, the library was prepared with unique molecular identifiers. TCRdb re-called the PCR reads through MiXCR, storing one row per CDR3 protein. The sample consists of roughly 250,000 distinct CDR3 sequences, approximately 8% of them appearing once. The input for sequencing was PBMCs, mostly from graft donor cells, taken 180 days after TCRalphabeta/CD19-depleted stem cell transplant. These receptors were collected from a male patient between 5 and 17 years old who had a stem cell transplant for acute lymphoblastic leukemia, so the T cells may come from the graft donor.

This clonotype was detected ten times or more. CDR3 sequence reads: CASSLDGIATDTQYF. In nucleotides, the CDR3 is TGCGCCAGCAGCTTGGATGGGATAGCGACAGATACGCAGTATTTT. The chain couples TRBV5-1 to TRBJ2-3; TRBD2 might be the D (5 bases). The CDR3 totals 15 residues. The V and J ends lost 0 bases and 3 bases respectively, with 11 bases between them. Germline CDR1 reads SGHRS; CDR2 reads YFSETQ.

This clonotype was detected only once. A much larger clonotype is one base distant, so this may be a read error. The chain combines TRBV12-3 or TRBV12-4 with TRBJ1-3; TRBD1 is a possible D gene (6 bases). The CDR3 is 14 residues long. The V gene lost 2 bases and the J gene lost 3 bases, with 8 bases spanning the gap. The CDR3 DNA is TGTGCCAGCAGTTTAATAGGGGGTGGAAACACCATATATTTT. Encoded protein: CASSLIGGGNTIYF.

This clonotype came up many times. The V call is TRBV5-5, the J call TRBJ2-2; TRBD2 matches at 10 bases. V lost 4 bases to trimming and J lost 3 bases; unmatched junction nucleotides: 3. This CDR3 spans 15 amino acids. Per the germline V gene, CDR1 is SGHKS and CDR2 is YYEKEE (reference sequence). The DNA for the CDR3 is TGTGCCAGCAGCCTTAGCGGGGGGCACACCGGGGAGCTGTTTTTT. This sequence encodes CASSLSGGHTGELFF.

The V gene is TRBV14, the J gene TRBJ1-1; D remains ambiguous. This CDR3 is 14 amino acids long. Germline V gene lookup returns CDR1 SGHDN and CDR2 FVKESK. V lost 0 bases to trimming and J lost 2 bases, with 7 bases between them. The CDR3 region has the DNA TGTGCCAGCAGCCAAGATCTTGCCAACACTGAAGCTTTCTTT. This translates into CASSQDLANTEAFF.

This clonotype was seen ten or more times. This chain links TRBV7-2 with TRBJ1-6; D remains ambiguous. This CDR3 contains 13 residues. Germline assignment: CDR1 SGHTA and CDR2 FQGNSA. The V end lost 7 bases, the J end lost 13 bases, and 17 bases lay between the germline ends. In DNA form, the CDR3 reads TGTGCCAGCACCTGGCGGGGAAGCCCGCCCCTCCACTTT. Protein sequence: CASTWRGSPPLHF.

This clonotype was seen ten or more times. The V call is TRBV6-2 or TRBV6-3, the J call TRBJ2-4; D is unresolved. The germline V and J ends were trimmed by 6 bases and 0 bases, with 18 bases remaining between them. Germline CDR1 is MNHEY and CDR2 is SVGEGT. The CDR3 is 17 residues long. The CDR3 region has the DNA TGTGCCAGCAGACCCCTCCAGGTTTCACTAGCCAAAAACATTCAGTACTTC. It translates to CASRPLQVSLAKNIQYF.

This clonotype was picked up many times. The CDR3 nucleotides read TGTGCCAGCAGCGCCCTAGGAGACGAGCAGTACTTC. This encodes CASSALGDEQYF. V gene TRBV7-2 combines with J gene TRBJ2-7; the D is unclear. Germline CDR1 reads SGHTA; CDR2 reads FQGNSA. Trimming took 5 bases from V and 5 from J, leaving 10 bases between them. This CDR3 spans 12 amino acids.

In its sample, this clonotype was seen many times. V gene TRBV5-1 combines with J gene TRBJ2-1; 8 nucleotides align to TRBD1. This CDR3 is 15 amino acids long. Germline CDR1 SGHRS, CDR2 YFSETQ. The ends lost 5 bases at V and 6 bases at J; junction bases unmatched: 10. The CDR3 spells CASSSGTGETNEQFF. The CDR3, as DNA: TGCGCCAGCAGTTCCGGGACAGGCGAGACCAATGAGCAGTTCTTC.

This clonotype was detected many times. The chain carries TRBV20-1 and TRBJ1-5, with 10 bases fitting TRBD1. Trimming took 4 bases from V and 6 from J; bases not matched to a gene: 12. The CDR3 has 16 residues. The germline V gene encodes CDR1 DFQATT and CDR2 SNEGSKA (reference sequence). The CDR3 DNA follows: TGCAGTGCTATCCGGACAGGGGGGCGAAGGAGTCAGCCCCAGCATTTT. Translated, it gives CSAIRTGGRRSQPQHF.

About this clonotype itself: This may come from a read error, since a much larger clone is one base off. The CDR3 region has the DNA TGTGCCAGCAGTCCTAAGAGTAGCGGGCATTCCTACGAGCAGTACTTC. Translated: CASSPKSSGHSYEQYF. This chain connects TRBV12-3 or TRBV12-4 to TRBJ2-7; the match to TRBD2 covers 7 bases. The ends lost 5 bases at V and 1 base at J; junction bases unmatched: 11. The CDR3 spans 16 residues.

This clonotype has at least ten counts. The chain recombines TRBV12-3 or TRBV12-4 with TRBJ2-3; 9 bases fit TRBD2. V dropped 6 bases and J dropped 1; count of bases not matched to a gene: 20. This CDR3 is built from 20 residues. CDR3 DNA sequence: TGTGCCAGCAGCACCCGCCTTCTTAGACTAGCGGATCCCCGCACAGATACGCAGTATTTT. It specifies CASSTRLLRLADPRTDTQYF.

The chain combines TRBV7-2 with TRBJ1-3, with 11 bases matching TRBD1. The CDR3 runs to 17 residues. The germline gives CDR1 SGHTA, CDR2 FQGNSA. V gave up 6 bases and J gave up 8 bases; unmatched junction bases: 15. CDR3 in DNA: TGTGCCAGCAGTTCCCCCCCCCAGGACAGGGGGCCGGACACCATATATTTT. It yields the protein CASSSPPQDRGPDTIYF.

As regards this clonotype: A clone one base away is much larger, so this may be a read error. The gene calls are TRBV9 and TRBJ2-3; either TRBD1 or TRBD2 may fit D (5 bases each). The CDR3 contains 14 residues. CDR1 is SGDLS and CDR2 is YYNGEE in the germline V gene. CDR3 sequence (DNA): TGTGCCAGCAGCGCCTCAGGGACCACAGATGCGCAGTATTTT. Translating it yields CASSASGTTDAQYF.

At least ten counts were recorded for this clonotype. The V gene is TRBV18, the J gene TRBJ1-4, with D tentatively TRBD1 (6 bases). The V gene lost 6 bases and the J gene lost 5 bases, with 16 bases spanning the gap. This CDR3 is built from 15 residues. From germline, CDR1 is KGHSH and CDR2 LQKENI. CDR3 in DNA: TGTGCCAGCTCCCCGACAGGAGTCGGAAATGAAAAACTGTTTTTT. This gives the protein CASSPTGVGNEKLFF.

This clonotype was picked up many times. The chain uses TRBV29-1 and TRBJ1-1, with a tentative D call TRBD1 (6 bases). The CDR3 runs to 16 residues. CDR1 is SQVTM, CDR2 ANQGSEA, per germline. Trimming removed 4 bases from V and 4 bases from J, with 22 bases in between. CDR3 coding DNA: TGCAGCGTTGGGAACAGGGATAGGAGTCTGGGCACTGAAGCTTTCTTT. This sequence encodes CSVGNRDRSLGTEAFF.

In its sample, this clonotype was seen many times. This chain uses TRBV29-1 with TRBJ2-7, with TRBD1 identical over 11 bases. V dropped 3 bases and J dropped 5; count of bases not matched to a gene: 3. There are 13 residues in the CDR3. CDR1 is SQVTM and CDR2 is ANQGSEA in the germline V gene. CDR3 amino acids: CSVEGQGGHEQYF. CDR3 bases: TGCAGCGTTGAGGGACAGGGGGGCCACGAGCAGTACTTC.

This clonotype was observed at least ten times. The gene calls are TRBV27 and TRBJ2-2; a weak D match, TRBD1 (5 bases). The CDR3 is 14 amino acids. Germline V CDR1 and CDR2: MNHEY, SMNVEV (reference sequence). V shed 5 bases and J shed 2 bases, with 9 bases lying between them. For the CDR3, the DNA is TGTGCCAGCAGTATACAGGTTAACACCGGGGAGCTGTTTTTT. This codes for CASSIQVNTGELFF.

This clonotype was seen at least ten times. The chain employs TRBV7-9 and TRBJ1-2; a possible D gene is TRBD1 (6 bases). CDR3 length: 14 residues. Germline V gene data show CDR1 as SEHNR and CDR2 as FQNEAQ (reference sequence). Between the trimmed V and J ends, which lost 8 bases and 2 bases, there was a span of 15 bases. This CDR3 is CASGQGQGNYGYTF. The CDR3 nucleotides read TGTGCCAGCGGCCAGGGCCAGGGGAACTATGGCTACACCTTC.

This clonotype was seen repeatedly, ten times or more. The rearrangement joins TRBV6-5 to TRBJ2-4, with 9 bases lining up with TRBD2. The V gene's germline CDR1 is MNHEY and CDR2 SVGAGI. Trimming cost V 6 bases and J 3 bases; bases outside gene matches: 6. The CDR3 sequence is 15 residues long. In nucleotides, the CDR3 is TGTGCCAGCAGCCTAGGAGCGGGGGGCAAAAACATTCAGTACTTC. As protein: CASSLGAGGKNIQYF.

In DNA form, the CDR3 reads TGTGCCAGCAGTCCCGGGACGGGGCAGCCCCAGCATTTT. Translating gives CASSPGTGQPQHF. This chain links TRBV12-3 or TRBV12-4 with TRBJ1-5; D is perhaps TRBD1 (5 bases). The CDR3 is 13 amino acids. The V end was cut by 5 bases, the J end by 7 bases, with 12 bases between.

The sample holds many counts of this clonotype. The chain employs TRBV20-1 and TRBJ1-5; D uncertain. V was clipped by 6 bases and J by 1 base, with 10 bases between them. From germline, CDR1 is DFQATT and CDR2 SNEGSKA (reference sequence). The CDR3 length is 13 residues. CDR3 DNA: TGCAGTGCCAAGGGCGGAAGCAATCAGCCCCAGCATTTT. Amino acids: CSAKGGSNQPQHF.

The chain employs TRBV4-2 and TRBJ2-6, with unresolved D. The germline gives CDR1 LGHNA, CDR2 YNFKEQ. The CDR3 totals 15 residues. V lost 5 bases and J 0 bases, leaving 8 bases between the germline ends. CDR3 bases: TGTGCCAGCAGCGGGGTGGGCTCTGGGGCCAACGTCCTGACTTTC. Translated, it gives CASSGVGSGANVLTF.

This clonotype was seen many times. This chain joins TRBV12-3 or TRBV12-4 and TRBJ2-5, with TRBD1 as a possible D gene (5 bases). This CDR3 contains 17 residues. The ends were cut back, 3 bases at V and 5 bases at J, with 22 bases in the middle. The CDR3 is CASSFSRVFSYGETQYF. CDR3 nucleotide sequence: TGTGCCAGCAGTTTTAGCAGGGTTTTTAGTTATGGGGAGACCCAGTACTTC.

This clonotype was seen repeatedly, ten times or more. The CDR3 DNA is TGCGCCAGCAGCTTAGGGACAGGGCTCTTCGCTGACTATGGCTACACCTTC. It translates to CASSLGTGLFADYGYTF. The chain has TRBV5-1 and TRBJ1-2; 9 nucleotides align to TRBD1. The CDR3 loop spans 17 amino acids. CDR1 SGHRS and CDR2 YFSETQ come from the germline V gene. V shed 2 bases, J shed 3 bases, and the junction held 11 bases outside the gene matches. Together with reference TRBV5-1 and TRBJ1-2, the CDR3 gives the full variable domain: KAGVTQTPRYLIKTRGQQVTLSCSPISGHRSVSWYQQTPGQGLQFLFEYFSETQRNKGNFPGRFSGRQFSNSRSEMNVSTLELGDSALYLCASSLGTGLFADYGYTFGSGTRLTVV.

Ten or more counts support this clonotype. V and J are TRBV2 and TRBJ1-5, with no clear D. This CDR3 is 13 amino acids long. From germline, CDR1 is SNHLY and CDR2 FYNNEI. V lost 6 bases, J lost 2 bases, and 8 bases lay in between. The CDR3 coding sequence is TGTGCCAGCAGCGGGGAGGGCAATCAGCCCCAGCATTTT. It yields the protein CASSGEGNQPQHF. The variable domain in full, with the rest retrieved from reference TRBV2 and TRBJ1-5, is EPEVTQTPSHQVTQMGQEVILRCVPISNHLYFYWYRQILGQKVEFLVSFYNNEISEKSEIFDDQFSVERPDGSNFTLKIRSTKLEDSAMYFCASSGEGNQPQHFGDGTRLSIL.